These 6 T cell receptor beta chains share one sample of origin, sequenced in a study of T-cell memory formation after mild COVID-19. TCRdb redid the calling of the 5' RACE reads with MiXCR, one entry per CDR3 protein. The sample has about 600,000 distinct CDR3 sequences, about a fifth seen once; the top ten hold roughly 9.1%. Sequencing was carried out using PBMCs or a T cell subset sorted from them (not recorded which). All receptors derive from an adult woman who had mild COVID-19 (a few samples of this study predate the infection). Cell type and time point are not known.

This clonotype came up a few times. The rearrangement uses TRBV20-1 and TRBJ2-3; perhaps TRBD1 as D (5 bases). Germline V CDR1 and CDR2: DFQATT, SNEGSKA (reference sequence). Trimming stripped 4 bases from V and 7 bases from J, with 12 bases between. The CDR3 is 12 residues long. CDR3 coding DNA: TGCAGTGCTATAGGGGTGGGGTATACGCAGTATTTT. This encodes CSAIGVGYTQYF.

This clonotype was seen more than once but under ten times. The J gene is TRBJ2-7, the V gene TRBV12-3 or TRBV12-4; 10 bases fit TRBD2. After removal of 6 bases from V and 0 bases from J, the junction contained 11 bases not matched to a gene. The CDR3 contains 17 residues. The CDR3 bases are TGTGCCAGCAGCCGTGAGGTAGCGGGAGGTTTCTCCTACGAGCAGTACTTC. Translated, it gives CASSREVAGGFSYEQYF.

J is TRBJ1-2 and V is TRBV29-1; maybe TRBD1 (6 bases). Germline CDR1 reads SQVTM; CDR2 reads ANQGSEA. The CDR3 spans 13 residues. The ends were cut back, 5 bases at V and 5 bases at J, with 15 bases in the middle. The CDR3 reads CSVLHRDAYGYTF. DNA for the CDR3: TGCAGCGTTTTGCACAGGGACGCTTATGGCTACACCTTC.

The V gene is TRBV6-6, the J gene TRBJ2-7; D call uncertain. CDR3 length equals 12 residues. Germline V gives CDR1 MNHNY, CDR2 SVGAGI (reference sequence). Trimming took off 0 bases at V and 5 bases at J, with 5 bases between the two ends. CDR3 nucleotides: TGTGCCAGCAGTTACTCGCAACACGAGCAGTACTTC. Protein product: CASSYSQHEQYF.

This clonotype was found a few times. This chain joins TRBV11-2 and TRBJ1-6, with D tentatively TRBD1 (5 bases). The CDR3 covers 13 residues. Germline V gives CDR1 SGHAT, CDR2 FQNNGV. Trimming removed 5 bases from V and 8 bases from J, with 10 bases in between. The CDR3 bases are TGTGCCAGCAGCCCCCGGGGGTATTCACCCCTCCACTTT. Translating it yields CASSPRGYSPLHF.

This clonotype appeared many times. CDR3 coding DNA: TGCGCCAGCAGCTTGGCGCCGAAAGCTTACTCCTACAATGAGCAGTTCTTC. Amino acids: CASSLAPKAYSYNEQFF. The J gene is TRBJ2-1, the V gene TRBV5-1; no clear D gene. Trimming removed 0 bases from V and 0 bases from J, with 13 bases in between. The CDR3 spans 17 residues. Per the germline V gene, CDR1 is SGHRS and CDR2 is YFSETQ.